This is a list of T cell receptor beta chains from one sample in a study of blood T cell repertoires in COVID-19. Sequencing used immunoSEQ multiplex PCR; TCRdb keeps in-frame clones, though not all of them. The sample holds tens of thousands of clones, about 80% seen once. The sequenced material came from peripheral blood. Receptors were obtained from a human donor in a cohort sampled during active COVID-19. Each CDR3 is given with its conserved first and last residue. A D gene is named only where the DNA matches it firmly. Rows may omit the clone size; those that give it use once, few, many or a size class.

j_gene: TRBJ2-1
abundance: NA
d_gene: TRBD2
v_gene: TRBV15
CDR3nt: TGTGCCACCAGCAGAGAAGCGGGAGGGCCGAGGAATGAGCAGTTCTTC
CDR3aa: CATSREAGGPRNEQFF

j_gene: TRBJ1-5
abundance: NA
d_gene: NA
v_gene: TRBV21-1
CDR3nt: TGTGCCAGCAGCATCCCGGGGCAGGGGGCGGGTCAGCCCCAGCATTTT
CDR3aa: CASSIPGQGAGQPQHF

j_gene: TRBJ1-2
abundance: NA
d_gene: TRBD1
v_gene: TRBV28
CDR3nt: TGTGCCTACCGGGCAGGGGGAAACTATGGCTACACCTTC
CDR3aa: CAYRAGGNYGYTF

j_gene: TRBJ1-2
abundance: NA
d_gene: TRBD1
v_gene: TRBV19
CDR3nt: TGTGCCAGTGGAAGACAGGGGGCAGGGGAGTGGGGCTACACCTTC
CDR3aa: CASGRQGAGEWGYTF

j_gene: TRBJ2-6
abundance: NA
d_gene: NA
v_gene: TRBV28
CDR3nt: TGTGCCAGCAGTTTTTCAGGCAAGATCTCTGGGGCCAACGTCCTGACTTTC
CDR3aa: CASSFSGKISGANVLTF

j_gene: TRBJ2-2
abundance: once
d_gene: NA
v_gene: TRBV30
CDR3nt: TGTGCCTCCCTAGGCCGGGGTTCGAACACCGGGGAGCTGTTTTTT
CDR3aa: CASLGRGSNTGELFF

j_gene: TRBJ2-3
abundance: NA
d_gene: NA
v_gene: TRBV24-1
CDR3nt: TGTGCCACCAGTGAGGCCGGGTTCAACGGAGATACGCAGTATTTT
CDR3aa: CATSEAGFNGDTQYF

j_gene: TRBJ1-2
abundance: NA
d_gene: NA
v_gene: TRBV18
CDR3nt: TGTGCCAGCTCACCCCCTCAAGTAGGGGTCTATGGCTACACCTTC
CDR3aa: CASSPPQVGVYGYTF

j_gene: TRBJ2-7
abundance: NA
d_gene: TRBD2
v_gene: TRBV5-1
CDR3nt: TGCGCCAGCAGCTTGGAGGGACTAGCGTACGAGCAGTACTTC
CDR3aa: CASSLEGLAYEQYF

j_gene: TRBJ2-1
abundance: NA
d_gene: NA
v_gene: TRBV6-2/TRBV6-3
CDR3nt: TGTGCCAGCAGTTTCAACCAGGGCTATGAGCAGTTCTTC
CDR3aa: CASSFNQGYEQFF

j_gene: TRBJ1-1
abundance: NA
d_gene: NA
v_gene: TRBV18
CDR3nt: TGTGCCAGCTCACCACCGGGGGGGACGAACACTGAAGCTTTCTTT
CDR3aa: CASSPPGGTNTEAFF

j_gene: TRBJ1-1
abundance: NA
d_gene: TRBD1
v_gene: TRBV9
CDR3nt: TGTGCCAGCAGCGTTACAGGGGGGACTGAAGCTTTCTTT
CDR3aa: CASSVTGGTEAFF

j_gene: TRBJ2-1
abundance: NA
d_gene: TRBD2
v_gene: TRBV5-1
CDR3nt: TGCGCCAGCAGCTTAGCGGGGGGGCCCGATGAGCAGTTCTTC
CDR3aa: CASSLAGGPDEQFF

j_gene: TRBJ1-4
abundance: NA
d_gene: NA
v_gene: TRBV2
CDR3nt: TGTGCCAGCAGTGAAACAGGGAGGGGTGAAAAACTGTTTTTT
CDR3aa: CASSETGRGEKLFF

j_gene: TRBJ2-3
abundance: NA
d_gene: TRBD2
v_gene: TRBV7-2
CDR3nt: TGTGCCAGCAGCCACCCGGGACTAGCGGGAGTCTCAGATACGCAGTATTTT
CDR3aa: CASSHPGLAGVSDTQYF

j_gene: TRBJ1-1
abundance: NA
d_gene: NA
v_gene: TRBV7-2
CDR3nt: TGTGCCAGCAGCCCGAGAGGGAGGGTCAACACTGAAGCTTTCTTT
CDR3aa: CASSPRGRVNTEAFF

j_gene: TRBJ1-1
abundance: NA
d_gene: NA
v_gene: TRBV19
CDR3nt: TGTGCCAGTACAGCGACAGCCGTGAACACTGAAGCTTTCTTT
CDR3aa: CASTATAVNTEAFF

j_gene: TRBJ2-3
abundance: NA
d_gene: TRBD1
v_gene: TRBV6-5
CDR3nt: TGTGCCAGCAGTTACCGGGACAGGGGCACAGATACGCAGTATTTT
CDR3aa: CASSYRDRGTDTQYF

j_gene: TRBJ2-7
abundance: NA
d_gene: TRBD1
v_gene: TRBV19
CDR3nt: TGTGCCAGTAGTAGACGACAGGGTATCGACGAGCAGTACTTC
CDR3aa: CASSRRQGIDEQYF

j_gene: TRBJ1-4
abundance: once
d_gene: NA
v_gene: TRBV9
CDR3nt: TGTGCCAGCAGCGTGGTAAGTGATAGACAGGCATCAACTAATGAAAAACTGTTTTTT
CDR3aa: CASSVVSDRQASTNEKLFF

j_gene: TRBJ2-1
abundance: NA
d_gene: TRBD2
v_gene: TRBV9
CDR3nt: TGTGCCAGCAGCGCGGTAGCGGGGGGGGCCCGGGAGCAGTTCTTC
CDR3aa: CASSAVAGGAREQFF

j_gene: TRBJ2-3
abundance: NA
d_gene: TRBD2
v_gene: TRBV7-2
CDR3nt: TGTGCCAGCAGCTTTACTCCGGGACTAGGTTCCCCTCCAGATACGCAGTATTTT
CDR3aa: CASSFTPGLGSPPDTQYF

j_gene: TRBJ2-3
abundance: NA
d_gene: TRBD2
v_gene: TRBV5-1
CDR3nt: TGCGCCAGCAGCCCGCTCCCCCACGGGAGGAGGGTCCCAGATACGCAGTATTTT
CDR3aa: CASSPLPHGRRVPDTQYF

j_gene: TRBJ1-2
abundance: NA
d_gene: NA
v_gene: TRBV6-5
CDR3nt: TGTGCCAGCAGCAGCCAGGTCATAAACTATGGCTACACCTTC
CDR3aa: CASSSQVINYGYTF

j_gene: TRBJ1-2
abundance: NA
d_gene: TRBD1
v_gene: TRBV3-1/TRBV3-2
CDR3nt: TGTGCCAGCAGCTATCTCGGACAGGTCTTTGGCTACACCTTC
CDR3aa: CASSYLGQVFGYTF

j_gene: TRBJ2-7
abundance: NA
d_gene: NA
v_gene: TRBV11-2
CDR3nt: TGTGCCAGCAGCTTACTCTGGACACCCGACTACGAGCAGTACTTC
CDR3aa: CASSLLWTPDYEQYF

j_gene: TRBJ1-5
abundance: NA
d_gene: NA
v_gene: TRBV5-3
CDR3nt: TGTGCCAGAAGCTTGTTTCTTAGCAATCAGCCCCAGCATTTT
CDR3aa: CARSLFLSNQPQHF

j_gene: TRBJ2-7
abundance: NA
d_gene: NA
v_gene: TRBV6-5
CDR3nt: TGTGCCAGCAGTTTTCTAAGGGGGTACGAGCAGTACTTC
CDR3aa: CASSFLRGYEQYF

j_gene: TRBJ2-5
abundance: NA
d_gene: TRBD2
v_gene: TRBV27
CDR3nt: TGTGCCAGCAGTCTTCTACTAGCGGGGGACCGGGAGACCCAGTACTTC
CDR3aa: CASSLLLAGDRETQYF

j_gene: TRBJ2-7
abundance: NA
d_gene: NA
v_gene: TRBV6-5
CDR3nt: TGTGCCAGCAGCCGGACAGCGAGGGAGCAGTACTTC
CDR3aa: CASSRTAREQYF

j_gene: TRBJ2-5
abundance: NA
d_gene: TRBD2
v_gene: TRBV7-9
CDR3nt: TGTGCCAGCAGCTTAGCTCCGGCGGGAGGAACAGAGACCCAGTACTTC
CDR3aa: CASSLAPAGGTETQYF

j_gene: TRBJ2-1
abundance: NA
d_gene: TRBD2
v_gene: TRBV11-2
CDR3nt: TGTGCCAGCAGCATCACTAGCGGGAGCTCCTACAATGAGCAGTTCTTC
CDR3aa: CASSITSGSSYNEQFF

j_gene: TRBJ2-1
abundance: NA
d_gene: NA
v_gene: TRBV7-2
CDR3nt: TGTGCCAGCAGCTTAGTGGGCACAGAAAAGAACAATGAGCAGTTCTTC
CDR3aa: CASSLVGTEKNNEQFF

j_gene: TRBJ1-2
abundance: few
d_gene: NA
v_gene: TRBV29-1
CDR3nt: TGCAGCGTTGAGAAGGGGTACTATGGCTACACCTTC
CDR3aa: CSVEKGYYGYTF